The entry below describes one TCR beta chain. This record belongs to a study of blood T cell repertoires in COVID-19. About the research overall: The samples span acute and convalescent COVID-19 from the United States, Italy and Spain.

This CDR3 region has 16 residues. V shed 2 bases, J shed 7 bases, and the junction held 5 bases outside the gene matches. Germline CDR1 is MNHEY and CDR2 is SVGAGI. In the original processing: Estimation of nucleated cell counts relied on the amplification of reference gene primers. Method: immunoSEQ multiplex PCR; TCRdb's copy keeps in-frame clones and lacks some. The V and J calls and the clone size are those of that table, but D and trimming were determined from the DNA. This sample has 350,000 to 450,000 clones, with around nine tenths found just once. The sample comprised peripheral blood. The J gene is TRBJ2-3, the V gene TRBV6-5, with TRBD2 matching over 14 bases. This TCR was recovered from a woman aged 60 to 75 with COVID-19, enrolled during active disease. CDR3 bases: TGTGCCAGCAGTTACCGAGGACTAGCGGGGGGAAATACGCAGTATTTT. This encodes CASSYRGLAGGNTQYF.